This record covers a single TCR beta chain. The source of the sample is a study of cytomegalovirus exposure and HLA in healthy donors. It was healthy bone marrow donors who served as donors. In the PCR, 60 Vbeta and 13 Jbeta primers were used. In the source study's methods: The authors later counted 65 million to 80 million unique TCR beta chains, about 11 million of them shared. Sequencing was performed with immunoSEQ multiplex PCR; in TCRdb, only in-frame clones are kept and a portion is missing. V and J calls plus clone size are reproduced from that table; the DNA served to infer D and trimming. Of 100,000 or so clones in the sample, roughly 70% were seen once. Germline V gene data show CDR1 as SGDLS and CDR2 as YYNGEE. The CDR3 extends over 15 amino acids. Trimming cost V 0 bases and J 7 bases; bases outside gene matches: 4.

The chain combines TRBV9 with TRBJ2-1, with 10 positions matching TRBD2. The clonotype comes from a man aged 35-49 years in good health and CMV-seropositive. Sequencing was done on a sample of PBMCs. The CDR3 DNA sequence: TGTGCCAGCAGCGTAGGGCTAGCGGGAGAAAATGAGCAGTTCTTC. It codes for CASSVGLAGENEQFF.